This paragraph reports one T cell receptor beta chain. Measured with immunoSEQ multiplex PCR; TCRdb has only the in-frame clones, and not every one. The sample has about 190,000 clones, about 83% seen once. The sample belongs to a study of blood T cell repertoires in COVID-19. The receptor comes from a man in his forties or fifties with acute COVID-19. Sequencing used PBMCs or T cells enriched from blood (not recorded which).

CDR3 bases: TGTGCCAGCAGCTTAGCGAATACAGTTACTAATTCACCCCTCCACTTT. This codes for CASSLANTVTNSPLHF. V and J are TRBV7-2 and TRBJ1-6; no reliable D call. Germline V CDR1 and CDR2: SGHTA, FQGNSA. V gave up 0 bases and J gave up 6 bases, with 12 bases separating them. CDR3 length: 16 amino acids.